This T cell receptor (beta chain) was profiled in a study of cytotoxic CD8 clonotypes in ibrutinib-treated CLL. Background on the study: Recorded responses included around 24 partial and 2 complete; following median about 68 months, roughly 15 stayed remitted and about 12 progressed. Study-wide points: Baseline clonality exceeded age-matched healthy donors and tracked circulating CD8+ T-cell counts.

Germline values: CDR1 MGHRA, CDR2 YSYEKL. The V segment lost 4 bases and the J segment 2 bases; nucleotides outside the gene matches: 2. The CDR3 spans 15 residues. Libraries were prepared by immunoSEQ multiplex PCR; TCRdb keeps only in-frame clonotypes and omits some of them. Found here are about 300,000 clones, 67% of them singletons; the top ten hold roughly 6.3%. As to this clone: Its antigen is as yet unknown.

The sequencing here drew on PBMCs, taken after 36 months of ibrutinib treatment. This clonotype was sampled from a human donor with chronic lymphocytic leukemia. The gene calls are TRBV4-1 and TRBJ1-5, with 10 bases lining up with TRBD1. This CDR3 reads CASSLGTGGNQPQHF. CDR3 DNA sequence: TGCGCCAGCAGCCTTGGGACAGGGGGCAATCAGCCCCAGCATTTT.